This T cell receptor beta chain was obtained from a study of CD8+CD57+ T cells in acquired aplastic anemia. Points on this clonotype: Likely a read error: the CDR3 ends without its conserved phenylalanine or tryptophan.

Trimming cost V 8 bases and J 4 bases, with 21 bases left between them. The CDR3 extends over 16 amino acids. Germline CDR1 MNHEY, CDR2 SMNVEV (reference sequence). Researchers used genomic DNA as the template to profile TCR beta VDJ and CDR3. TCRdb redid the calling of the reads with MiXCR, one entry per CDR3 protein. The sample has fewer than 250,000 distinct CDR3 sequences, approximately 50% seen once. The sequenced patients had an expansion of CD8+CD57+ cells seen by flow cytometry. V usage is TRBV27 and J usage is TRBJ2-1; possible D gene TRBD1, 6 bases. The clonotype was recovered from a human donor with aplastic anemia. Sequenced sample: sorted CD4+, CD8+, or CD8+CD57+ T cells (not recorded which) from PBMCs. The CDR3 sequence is CASRIRGDRTYNEQFL. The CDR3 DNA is TGTGCCAGCCGCATACGGGGAGACAGGACATACAATGAGCAGTTCCTC.